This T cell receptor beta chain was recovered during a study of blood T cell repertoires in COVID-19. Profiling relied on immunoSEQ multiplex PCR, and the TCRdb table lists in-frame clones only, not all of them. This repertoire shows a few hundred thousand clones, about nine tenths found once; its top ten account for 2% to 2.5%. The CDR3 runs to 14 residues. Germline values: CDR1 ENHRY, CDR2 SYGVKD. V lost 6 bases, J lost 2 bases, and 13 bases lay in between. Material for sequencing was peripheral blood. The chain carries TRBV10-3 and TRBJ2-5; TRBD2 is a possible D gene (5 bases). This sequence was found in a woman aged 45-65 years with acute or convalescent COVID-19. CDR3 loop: CAISQRAEQETQYF. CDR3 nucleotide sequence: TGTGCCATCAGCCAGCGAGCGGAACAAGAGACCCAGTACTTC.